Following are 5 T cell receptor beta chains from one sample sequenced in a study of T cell repertoires in cytomegalovirus infection. These receptors have no known antigen. TCRdb reprocessed the reads with MiXCR, giving one entry per CDR3 protein. The sample records about 150,000 distinct CDR3 sequences, 32% being singletons. The sequencing used CD8+ T cells from cultured PBMCs, collected from culture after CMV antigen stimulation. The receptors stem from a human donor in good health (CMV status not recorded). Some clones in this sample may be carry-over from other donors' samples.

This clonotype was detected a few times. In DNA, the CDR3 is TGTGCCAGTAGTATGCCTCACCGACTAGCGGAGAACACCGGGGAGCTGTTTTTT. This encodes CASSMPHRLAENTGELFF. The rearrangement links TRBV19 to TRBJ2-2, with TRBD2 identical over 9 bases. This CDR3 is built from 18 residues. CDR1 is LNHDA and CDR2 is SQIVND in the germline V gene (reference sequence). With V trimmed by 3 bases and J by 1 base, 9 bases remained unmatched.

This clonotype was recorded many times. V usage is TRBV3-1 and J usage is TRBJ2-7; no clear D gene. The CDR3 runs 12 residues. Per the germline V gene, CDR1 is LGHDT and CDR2 is YNNKEL (reference sequence). Trimming took off 0 bases at V and 6 bases at J, with 6 bases between the two ends. The CDR3 loop reads CASSQDISEQYF. The CDR3, as DNA: TGTGCCAGCAGCCAAGATATCAGCGAGCAGTACTTC.

Only a few counts were recorded for this clonotype. The chain carries TRBV2 and TRBJ1-1, with D possibly being TRBD1 (5 bases). CDR3 length equals 15 residues. V shed 11 bases and J shed 2 bases, with 21 bases lying between them. Germline CDR1 reads SNHLY; CDR2 reads FYNNEI. The CDR3 sequence is CAAGSRGGTNTEAFF. The CDR3 DNA follows: TGTGCCGCGGGCTCACGAGGAGGGACTAACACTGAAGCTTTCTTT.

The chain employs TRBV6-5 and TRBJ2-7, with 7 positions matching TRBD2. V trimming: 1 base; J trimming: 1 base; junction bases outside the gene matches: 1. There are 14 residues in the CDR3. Germline V gene sequence: CDR1 MNHEY, CDR2 SVGAGI. The chain's CDR3 is CASSYWGGSYEQYF. The CDR3 nucleotides read TGTGCCAGCAGTTACTGGGGGGGTTCCTACGAGCAGTACTTC.

The rearrangement links TRBV30 to TRBJ1-5, with D possibly matching TRBD1 (5 bases). This CDR3 region has 18 residues. V gave up 2 bases and J gave up 0 bases, with 20 bases separating them. The germline gives CDR1 GTSNPN, CDR2 SVGIG (reference sequence). The CDR3: CAWSPSRQGAYSNQPQHF. DNA for the CDR3: TGTGCCTGGAGTCCCTCCCGGCAGGGAGCTTATAGCAATCAGCCCCAGCATTTT.